This record concerns one T cell receptor beta chain sequence. The data were taken from a study of blood T cell repertoires in COVID-19. As for the study in general: PBMCs, B-cell-depleted T cells, or T cells provided the cDNA or gDNA that made up the material.

Generated by immunoSEQ multiplex PCR, the TCRdb table keeps only in-frame clones and is missing some. This sample has a few hundred thousand clones, with about 88% found just once. V gave up 5 bases and J gave up 7 bases, with 14 bases separating them. Germline CDR1 reads MNHEY; CDR2 reads SVGAGI. The CDR3 runs to 13 residues. The V call is TRBV6-5, the J call TRBJ1-2, with a tentative D call TRBD1 (5 bases). The source is a woman aged 18-29 years who had been exposed to COVID-19. Sequenced material: PBMCs or T cells enriched from blood (not recorded which). The CDR3 here is CASSPDIGGGYTF. The CDR3 DNA is TGTGCCAGCAGTCCCGACATCGGGGGTGGCTACACCTTC.